The 10 T cell receptor beta chains below all came from one sample that was sequenced in a study of blood T cell repertoires in COVID-19. Generated by immunoSEQ multiplex PCR, the TCRdb table keeps only in-frame clones and is missing some. The sample consists of hundreds of thousands of clones, 85% of them appearing once. Sequencing input: peripheral blood. The receptors here all came from a man in his fifties with active or convalescent COVID-19.

The rearrangement uses TRBV5-5 and TRBJ1-1; tentatively, D is TRBD1 (6 bases). The CDR3 totals 17 residues. The germline V gene encodes CDR1 SGHKS and CDR2 YYEKEE (reference sequence). Trimming left V 7 bases short and J 3 bases short, with 25 bases between. The CDR3 spells CASVTLPTGLMDTEAFF. CDR3 in DNA: TGTGCCAGCGTGACTCTCCCGACAGGCTTGATGGACACTGAAGCTTTCTTT.

This chain links TRBV5-6 with TRBJ2-5; 8 bases agree with TRBD1. Germline CDR1 reads SGHDT; CDR2 reads YYEEEE. The length of the CDR3 is 14 residues. Trimming removed 9 bases from V and 2 bases from J; junction bases left unmatched: 9. CDR3 sequence: CATLHRDRQETQYF. In DNA, the CDR3 is TGTGCCACCCTCCACCGGGACAGGCAAGAGACCCAGTACTTC. Full variable domain (rest looked up from reference TRBV5-6 and TRBJ2-5): DAGVTQSPTHLIKTRGQQVTLRCSPKSGHDTVSWYQQALGQGPQFIFQYYEEEERQRGNFPDRFSGHQFPNYSSELNVNALLLGDSALYLCATLHRDRQETQYFGPGTRLLVL.

CDR3 loop: CASSESLAGGAGYYNEQFF. The CDR3 nucleotides read TGTGCCAGCAGTGAATCCCTAGCGGGAGGCGCCGGGTATTACAATGAGCAGTTCTTC. The rearrangement joins TRBV2 to TRBJ2-1, with TRBD2 identical over 11 bases. The junction had 13 bases not matched to a gene; V was cut back by 2 bases and J by 4 bases. The CDR3 totals 19 residues. Looked up from germline, CDR1 is SNHLY and CDR2 is FYNNEI.

Only one count was recorded for this clone. The gene calls are TRBV24-1 and TRBJ1-5; D remains unclear. With 5 bases removed from V and 2 bases from J, the gap between germline ends came to 3 bases. The germline V gene has CDR1 KGHDR and CDR2 SFDVKD. This CDR3 is built from 12 residues. The CDR3 DNA is TGTGCCACCAGTGGCGGCAATCAGCCCCAGCATTTT. Translating it yields CATSGGNQPQHF.

This chain links TRBV5-5 with TRBJ2-1, with 8 positions matching TRBD2. Per germline, CDR1 SGHKS and CDR2 YYEKEE (reference sequence). The CDR3 is made up of 14 amino acids. V was clipped by 7 bases and J by 0 bases; unmatched bases: 3. The CDR3 loop reads CASSREVSYNEQFF. The CDR3, as DNA: TGTGCCAGCTCGCGGGAGGTCTCCTACAATGAGCAGTTCTTC.

This chain uses TRBV19 with TRBJ1-2; 7 nucleotides agree with TRBD1. CDR1 and CDR2 (germline): LNHDA, SQIVND (reference sequence). V lost 0 bases and J lost 4; bases outside the gene matches: 5. This CDR3 spans 15 amino acids. The CDR3 spells CASSIEGGVGYGYTF. CDR3 in DNA: TGTGCCAGTAGTATAGAAGGGGGCGTCGGCTATGGCTACACCTTC.

The gene calls are TRBV4-1 and TRBJ1-2; D not certain. V was clipped by 1 base and J by 2 bases, with 11 bases between them. The CDR3 is 15 residues long. Germline V gene lookup returns CDR1 MGHRA and CDR2 YSYEKL. CDR3 amino acids: CASSQAEGLNYGYTF. The CDR3 DNA is TGCGCCAGCAGCCAAGCCGAGGGTCTCAACTATGGCTACACCTTC.

The chain recombines TRBV7-2 with TRBJ2-5; TRBD2 is a possible D gene (5 bases). This CDR3 comprises 15 residues. Trimming took 0 bases from V and 5 from J, leaving 13 bases between them. Germline CDR1 SGHTA, CDR2 FQGNSA. The CDR3 loop is CASSLAGGGWETQYF. The CDR3 DNA sequence: TGTGCCAGCAGCTTAGCCGGTGGAGGTTGGGAGACCCAGTACTTC.

CDR3 coding DNA: TGTGCCAGCAGCAAGACAGTCTCCTACGAGCAGTACTTC. Amino acids: CASSKTVSYEQYF. The chain joins TRBV5-6 to TRBJ2-7; D may be TRBD1 (5 bases). The CDR3 loop spans 13 amino acids. Trimming removed 4 bases from V and 0 bases from J, with 8 bases in between. Germline loops: CDR1 SGHDT, CDR2 YYEEEE.

The rearrangement uses TRBV19 and TRBJ2-1; 13 bases map to TRBD2. V lost 3 bases to trimming and J lost 9 bases; unmatched junction nucleotides: 23. CDR3 length: 21 residues. Germline V CDR1 and CDR2: LNHDA, SQIVND (reference sequence). The DNA of the CDR3 is TGTGCCAGTAGTATGCCCCGAGGCAGGGCGGAACTAGCGGGAGGGCCGGGTGAGCAGTTCTTC. Translated, it gives CASSMPRGRAELAGGPGEQFF.